The 31 T cell receptor beta chains in this list originate from one sample, sequenced in a study of blood T cells in healthy people across ages. A second PCR of 7 to 11 cycles used a sample-barcoded 5' primer and a J-beta primer mix. One entry per CDR3 protein, called by TCRdb with MiXCR from the 5' RACE reads. The table includes 550,000 to 750,000 distinct CDR3 sequences, roughly 21% detected once. The sample was blood. Receptor source: a man aged 65-85 years in good health.

This clonotype appeared a few times. The gene calls are TRBV2 and TRBJ2-7, with D possibly TRBD1 on 5 matching bases. Germline-derived CDR1 and CDR2 are SNHLY and FYNNEI. The CDR3 contains 13 residues. With 8 bases removed from V and 1 base from J, the gap between germline ends came to 12 bases. CDR3 region: CASSRQPSYEQYF. The DNA for the CDR3 is TGTGCCAGCTCGAGACAGCCTTCCTACGAGCAGTACTTC.

This chain links TRBV28 with TRBJ2-3, with D tentatively TRBD2 (5 bases). The CDR3 has 15 residues. CDR1 is MDHEN and CDR2 is SYDVKM in the germline V gene. The V end was cut by 6 bases, the J end by 3 bases, with 16 bases between. The DNA for the CDR3 is TGTGCCAGCAGCCCATCTAGCCGGCTTACAGATACGCAGTATTTT. It translates to CASSPSSRLTDTQYF.

This clonotype showed up many times. CDR3 region: CSVEAGTQYF. CDR3 coding DNA: TGCAGCGTCGAGGCGGGGACCCAGTACTTC. The gene calls are TRBV29-1 and TRBJ2-5, with a possible D match to TRBD2 (5 bases). With 6 bases removed from V and 7 bases from J, the gap between germline ends came to 9 bases. The CDR3 extends over 10 amino acids. Germline lookup yields CDR1 SQVTM and CDR2 ANQGSEA.

The genes are TRBV5-1 and TRBJ2-3; D might be TRBD2 (5 bases). The V gene lost 0 bases and the J gene lost 6 bases, with 14 bases spanning the gap. The CDR3 is made up of 15 amino acids. The germline V gene encodes CDR1 SGHRS and CDR2 YFSETQ. CDR3 residues: CASSLEGAPTDTQYF. For the CDR3, the DNA is TGCGCCAGCAGCTTGGAGGGAGCCCCTACGGATACGCAGTATTTT.

This clonotype showed up just once. The chain is built from TRBV6-1 and TRBJ2-1, with TRBD2 matching over 8 bases. The better agreement between TRBJ2-7 and the DNA end casts doubt on the J call. CDR1 and CDR2 from the germline V gene are MNHNS and SASEGT. The CDR3 totals 18 residues. The CDR3 region is CASSEPIGWREDFDEQYF. For the CDR3, the DNA is TGTGCCAGCAGTGAACCCATTGGATGGCGGGAGGATTTCGACGAGCAGTACTTC.

The rearrangement joins TRBV6-2 or TRBV6-3 to TRBJ2-5; 15 bases agree with TRBD2. Germline lookup yields CDR1 MNHEY and CDR2 SVGEGT. This CDR3 contains 18 residues. V lost 4 bases and J lost 1; bases outside the gene matches: 7. CDR3 nucleotide sequence: TGTGCCAGCAGTTGGACTAGCGGGAGGGCCTTGTGCCAAGAGACCCAGTACTTC. As protein: CASSWTSGRALCQETQYF.

A few counts support this clonotype. J is TRBJ2-5 and V is TRBV7-9; D unclear. TRBJ2-7 matches the DNA end more closely, so the J call is doubtful. Germline lookup yields CDR1 SEHNR and CDR2 FQNEAQ (reference sequence). This CDR3 is 16 amino acids long. This CDR3 reads CASSLQNATGYYEQYF. CDR3 sequence (DNA): TGTGCCAGCAGCTTACAGAACGCAACTGGGTATTACGAGCAGTACTTC.

This clonotype was counted a few times. This chain uses TRBV10-1 with TRBJ2-1, with 8 bases identical to TRBD2. CDR1 and CDR2 (germline): WNHNN, SYGVQD (reference sequence). CDR3 length: 15 residues. Unmatched junction bases numbered 7, after V lost 3 bases and J lost 6 bases. The CDR3 DNA reads as TGCGCCAGCAGTGAAACTGGAGCGGGAGTCAATGAGCAGTTCTTC. The encoded protein is CASSETGAGVNEQFF.

The CDR3 spells CASSLDSALAKNIQYF. In DNA form, the CDR3 reads TGTGCCAGCAGCTTAGATTCAGCTCTAGCCAAAAACATTCAGTACTTC. The rearrangement joins TRBV7-2 to TRBJ2-4; D uncertain. The CDR3 has 16 amino acids. Trimming took off 1 base at V and 0 bases at J, with 10 bases between the two ends. Germline loops: CDR1 SGHTA, CDR2 FQGNSA.

This clonotype was detected a few times. For the CDR3, the DNA is TGTGCCAGCGATGGGACAACCTACGAGCAGTACTTC. It is translated as CASDGTTYEQYF. V gene TRBV2 combines with J gene TRBJ2-5, with TRBD1 as a possible D gene (6 bases). The better agreement between TRBJ2-7 and the DNA end casts doubt on the J call. The CDR3 has 12 amino acids. CDR1 is SNHLY and CDR2 is FYNNEI in the germline V gene.

The chain carries TRBV7-9 and TRBJ2-3; TRBD2 matches 7 bases. CDR3 length equals 15 residues. Germline CDR1 and CDR2: SEHNR and FQNEAQ (reference sequence). The V gene end was trimmed by 1 base and the J gene end by 2 bases; junction bases not matched to a gene: 3. The CDR3 region is CASSLDGRYTDTQYF. CDR3 in DNA: TGTGCCAGCAGCTTAGACGGGAGGTACACAGATACGCAGTATTTT.

With regard to this clonotype: Since no conserved phenylalanine or tryptophan closes the CDR3, a read error is the likely cause. The V gene is TRBV4-3, the J gene TRBJ2-1; 7 bases align to TRBD2. Trimming removed 5 bases from V and 9 bases from J; junction bases left unmatched: 10. CDR3 length equals 14 residues. Germline CDR1 reads LGHNA; CDR2 reads YSLEER. CDR3 protein: CASSGDSGGGEQFI. The CDR3 region has the DNA TGCGCCAGCAGCGGGGACTCGGGAGGTGGTGAGCAGTTCATC.

This clonotype was counted a few times. This may come from a read error, since a much larger clone is one base off. V and J are TRBV20-1 and TRBJ2-3; 11 nucleotides align to TRBD2. The CDR3 consists of 19 residues. V lost 5 bases and J lost 4; bases outside the gene matches: 20. The germline gives CDR1 DFQATT, CDR2 SNEGSKA (reference sequence). The CDR3 loop is CSARPSSGRTLKSPDTQYF. DNA of the CDR3: TGCAGTGCTCGCCCATCTAGCGGGAGGACACTTAAGTCCCCAGATACGCAGTATTTT.

V usage is TRBV19 and J usage is TRBJ2-5, with 7 positions matching TRBD2. With 7 bases clipped from V and 5 bases from J, the junction kept 13 bases outside the gene matches. From germline, CDR1 is LNHDA and CDR2 SQIVND (reference sequence). The CDR3 covers 15 residues. CDR3 loop: CASTLSGTTGETQYF. DNA of the CDR3: TGTGCCAGTACCCTCTCCGGGACTACAGGCGAGACCCAGTACTTC.

The J gene is TRBJ2-1, the V gene TRBV9, with D possibly being TRBD2 (5 bases). The CDR3 has 15 amino acids. V was clipped by 1 base and J by 4 bases, with 12 bases between them. Germline CDR1 SGDLS, CDR2 YYNGEE. CDR3: CASSVRERPYNEQFF. In DNA, the CDR3 is TGTGCCAGCAGCGTAAGGGAGCGCCCTTACAATGAGCAGTTCTTC. Drawing the rest from reference TRBV9 and TRBJ2-1, the complete variable domain is DSGVTQTPKHLITATGQRVTLRCSPRSGDLSVYWYQQSLDQGLQFLIQYYNGEERAKGNILERFSAQQFPDLHSELNLSSLELGDSALYFCASSVRERPYNEQFFGPGTRLTVL.

In this sample, this clonotype turned up many times. The rearrangement links TRBV14 to TRBJ2-5; possibly TRBD1 or TRBD2 for D (6 bases each). Trimming shortened V by 1 base and J by 5 bases, and 20 bases separated the two germline ends. Germline V gene lookup returns CDR1 SGHDN and CDR2 FVKESK. CDR3 length: 17 amino acids. This chain's CDR3 is CASSQGEGTGAFETQYF. CDR3 DNA sequence: TGTGCCAGCAGCCAAGGCGAAGGAACGGGGGCTTTCGAGACCCAGTACTTC. The complete variable domain, with remaining parts taken from reference TRBV14 and TRBJ2-5, reads EAGVTQFPSHSVIEKGQTVTLRCDPISGHDNLYWYRRVMGKEIKFLLHFVKESKQDESGMPNNRFLAERTGGTYSTLKVQPAELEDSGVYFCASSQGEGTGAFETQYFGPGTRLLVL.

The chain joins TRBV12-3 or TRBV12-4 to TRBJ2-4; D uncertain. The ends were cut back, 3 bases at V and 2 bases at J, with 8 bases in the middle. The CDR3 covers 14 residues. CDR3 DNA sequence: TGTGCCAGCAGTTTTGGCCTGTCCAAAAACATTCAGTACTTC. Protein product: CASSFGLSKNIQYF.

V is TRBV28 and J is TRBJ2-7; the D is unclear. CDR1 is MDHEN and CDR2 is SYDVKM in the germline V gene. This CDR3 contains 14 residues. V gave up 4 bases and J gave up 0 bases, with 10 bases separating them. Written as DNA, the CDR3 is TGTGCCAGCAGTTCGACATCCCACTCCTACGAGCAGTACTTC. It specifies CASSSTSHSYEQYF. Full variable domain (rest looked up from reference TRBV28 and TRBJ2-7): DVKVTQSSRYLVKRTGEKVFLECVQDMDHENMFWYRQDPGLGLRLIYFSYDVKMKEKGDIPEGYSVSREKKERFSLILESASTNQTSMYLCASSSTSHSYEQYFGPGTRLTVT.

This chain connects TRBV20-1 to TRBJ2-6, with a weak D call TRBD2 (5 bases). CDR1 is DFQATT, CDR2 SNEGSKA, per germline (reference sequence). This CDR3 is built from 15 residues. V was shortened by 6 bases and J by 2 bases, with 14 bases between the two germline ends. CDR3 sequence (DNA): TGCAGTGCCCGTTTAGCGAAAACTGGGGCCAACGTCCTGACTTTC. This encodes CSARLAKTGANVLTF.

The CDR3 coding sequence is TGCAGTGCTACCCCCCTGAGGGAGACCCAGTACTTC. Amino acid sequence: CSATPLRETQYF. The rearrangement joins TRBV20-1 to TRBJ2-5, with D unresolved. Looked up from germline, CDR1 is DFQATT and CDR2 is SNEGSKA (reference sequence). The length of the CDR3 is 12 residues. V lost 4 bases to trimming and J lost 5 bases, with 11 bases between them.

This clonotype has only a few counts. The CDR3 loop is CASSLRQGASGETQYF. Here the CDR3 DNA reads TGTGCCAGCAGCTTGAGACAGGGGGCTTCGGGAGAGACCCAGTACTTC. The genes are TRBV5-4 and TRBJ2-5; 10 positions agree with TRBD1. Germline V gives CDR1 SGHNT, CDR2 YYREEE (reference sequence). Germline trimming cut 1 base from V and 4 bases from J; bases unmatched to any gene: 7. This CDR3 comprises 16 residues.

This chain joins TRBV27 and TRBJ2-7; 9 bases line up with TRBD1. The CDR3 consists of 15 residues. CDR1 is MNHEY, CDR2 SMNVEV, per germline (reference sequence). V gave up 5 bases and J gave up 7 bases; unmatched junction bases: 12. The chain's CDR3 is CASSTTDRGNREQYF. The CDR3 DNA reads as TGTGCCAGCAGTACGACGGACAGGGGAAATCGGGAGCAGTACTTC.

This clonotype was found many times. The rearrangement joins TRBV12-3 or TRBV12-4 to TRBJ2-1, with 7 bases lining up with TRBD2. This CDR3 is built from 14 residues. The V segment lost 5 bases and the J segment 2 bases; nucleotides outside the gene matches: 3. The CDR3 spells CASSSGVPYNEQFF. The CDR3 DNA sequence: TGTGCCAGCAGTAGCGGGGTGCCCTACAATGAGCAGTTCTTC.

The V gene is TRBV4-3, the J gene TRBJ2-5, with D possibly TRBD1 on 5 matching bases. V was trimmed by 3 bases and J by 4 bases, leaving 15 bases between them. The CDR3 is made up of 15 amino acids. From germline, CDR1 is LGHNA and CDR2 YSLEER. The CDR3 is CASSQSKGWGETQYF. DNA of the CDR3: TGCGCCAGCAGCCAGTCTAAGGGGTGGGGAGAGACCCAGTACTTC.

This clonotype showed up many times. The chain carries TRBV6-2 or TRBV6-3 and TRBJ1-2, with TRBD1 identical over 8 bases. With V trimmed by 4 bases and J by 8 bases, 6 bases remained unmatched. Germline V gene data show CDR1 as MNHEY and CDR2 as SVGEGT. The CDR3 totals 13 residues. CDR3 DNA sequence: TGTGCCAGCAGTTTCGACAGGGGTGACGGCTACACCTTC. The encoded protein is CASSFDRGDGYTF.

The chain employs TRBV28 and TRBJ2-5; 10 bases are a match to TRBD1. The V segment lost 4 bases and the J segment 6 bases; nucleotides outside the gene matches: 8. CDR1 and CDR2 (germline): MDHEN, SYDVKM. The CDR3 runs 15 residues. Here the CDR3 reads CASSSGQGSVQTQYF. The CDR3, as DNA: TGTGCCAGCAGTTCGGGACAGGGGTCGGTTCAGACCCAGTACTTC.

V is TRBV12-3 or TRBV12-4 and J is TRBJ2-1; 8 bases fit TRBD1. There are 13 residues in the CDR3. J was trimmed by 8 bases and V by 7 bases; bases with no gene match: 7. The CDR3 nucleotides read TGTGCCAGCACCAAACCGACAGGGGATGAGCAGTTCTTC. Protein product: CASTKPTGDEQFF.

This clonotype was counted between two and nine times. J is TRBJ2-5 and V is TRBV5-5; no clear D gene. Germline V gene data show CDR1 as SGHKS and CDR2 as YYEKEE (reference sequence). This CDR3 comprises 13 residues. Trimming left V 0 bases short and J 7 bases short, with 10 bases between. The CDR3 DNA reads as TGTGCCAGCAGCTTGGGTCTCCGAGGGACCCAGTACTTC. Translation: CASSLGLRGTQYF.

This clonotype was picked up many times. The chain is built from TRBV28 and TRBJ2-3, with D uncertain. The V and J ends lost 3 bases and 0 bases respectively, with 4 bases between them. This CDR3 has 13 amino acids. Germline V gene lookup returns CDR1 MDHEN and CDR2 SYDVKM. The CDR3 sequence: CASSLTSTDTQYF. For the CDR3, the DNA is TGTGCCAGCAGTTTGACAAGCACAGATACGCAGTATTTT.

The chain is built from TRBV4-3 and TRBJ2-1; tentatively, D is TRBD2 (6 bases). CDR3 length equals 14 residues. CDR1 and CDR2 (germline): LGHNA, YSLEER. Between the trimmed V and J ends, which lost 4 bases and 9 bases, there was a span of 16 bases. CDR3 loop: CASSPGLPGLEQFF. CDR3 nucleotides: TGCGCCAGCAGCCCGGGACTGCCAGGCCTTGAGCAGTTCTTC.

This clonotype was counted between two and nine times. This chain joins TRBV11-3 and TRBJ2-5; D remains ambiguous. The better agreement between TRBJ2-1 and the DNA end casts doubt on the J call. CDR1 is SGHNT and CDR2 is YENEEA in the germline V gene. The CDR3 runs 13 residues. The CDR3 bases are TGTGCCAGCAGCTTAGCACATAACAATGAGCAGTTCTTC. Amino acids: CASSLAHNNEQFF.